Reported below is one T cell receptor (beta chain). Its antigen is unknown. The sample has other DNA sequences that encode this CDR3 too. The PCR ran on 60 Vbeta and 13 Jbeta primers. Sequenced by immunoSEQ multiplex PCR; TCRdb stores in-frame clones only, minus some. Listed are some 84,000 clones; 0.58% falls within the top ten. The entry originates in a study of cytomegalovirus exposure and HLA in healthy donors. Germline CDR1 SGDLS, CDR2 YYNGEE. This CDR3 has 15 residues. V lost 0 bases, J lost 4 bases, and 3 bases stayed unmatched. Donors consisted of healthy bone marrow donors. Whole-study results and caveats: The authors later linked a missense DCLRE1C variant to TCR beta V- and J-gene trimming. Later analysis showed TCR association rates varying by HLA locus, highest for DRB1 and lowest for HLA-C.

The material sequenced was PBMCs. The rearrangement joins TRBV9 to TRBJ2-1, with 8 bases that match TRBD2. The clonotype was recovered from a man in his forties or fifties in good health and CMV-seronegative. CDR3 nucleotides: TGTGCCAGCAGCGTAGGGAGCGGGGGTTACAATGAGCAGTTCTTC. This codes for CASSVGSGGYNEQFF.